This is a list of T cell receptor beta chains from one sample in a study of T-cell reconstitution after alpha-beta-depleted transplantation in children. TCRdb reanalysed the PCR reads using MiXCR and keeps one entry per CDR3 protein. The data show more than 400,000 distinct CDR3 sequences, with about 45% seen just once and 27% held by the top ten. Sequencing used PBMCs, obtained before TCRalphabeta/CD19-depleted stem cell transplant. The receptor set was obtained from a girl aged 2 to 9 with aplastic anemia, due to receive a stem cell transplant. CDR3s include the opening cysteine and the closing phenylalanine or tryptophan. Each record gives: V gene, clone size, D gene, J gene, CDR3 protein, CDR3 DNA. D genes are given only for firm matches. A clone size is listed for some rows: how often the clone was seen (once, few, many), or a class if it is expanded.

v_gene: TRBV7-9; abundance: many; d_gene: NA; j_gene: TRBJ2-7; CDR3aa: CASSYSREQYF; CDR3nt: TGTGCCAGCAGCTACTCAAGGGAGCAGTACTTC
v_gene: TRBV28; abundance: NA; d_gene: TRBD1; j_gene: TRBJ2-7; CDR3aa: CASGLMTGGLYEQYF; CDR3nt: TGTGCCAGCGGACTGATGACAGGGGGCCTCTACGAGCAGTACTTC
v_gene: TRBV28; abundance: NA; d_gene: TRBD1; j_gene: TRBJ2-7; CDR3aa: CASSFGQASSYEQYF; CDR3nt: TGTGCCAGCAGTTTCGGACAGGCCAGCTCCTACGAGCAGTACTTC
v_gene: TRBV3-1; abundance: few; d_gene: TRBD1; j_gene: TRBJ2-1; CDR3aa: CACGQGYNEQFF; CDR3nt: TGTGCCTGCGGACAGGGCTACAATGAGCAGTTCTTC
v_gene: TRBV29-1; abundance: NA; d_gene: TRBD1; j_gene: TRBJ2-7; CDR3aa: CSVAGGQGPYEQYF; CDR3nt: TGCAGCGTTGCTGGGGGACAGGGGCCCTACGAGCAGTACTTC
v_gene: TRBV7-9; abundance: NA; d_gene: NA; j_gene: TRBJ1-2; CDR3aa: CASSLHSGVGSYGYTF; CDR3nt: TGTGCCAGCAGCTTGCACTCTGGGGTAGGATCCTATGGCTACACCTTC
v_gene: TRBV28; abundance: few; d_gene: TRBD1; j_gene: TRBJ2-1; CDR3aa: CASSFRQGLDNEQFF; CDR3nt: TGTGCCAGCAGTTTCAGACAGGGTCTGGACAATGAGCAGTTCTTC
v_gene: TRBV6-9; abundance: NA; d_gene: TRBD2; j_gene: TRBJ2-3; CDR3aa: CASSPTGTSGGPYSRQYF; CDR3nt: TGTGCCAGCAGCCCCACCGGGACTAGCGGGGGCCCTTACTCGCGGCAGTATTTT
v_gene: TRBV20-1; abundance: NA; d_gene: NA; j_gene: TRBJ2-3; CDR3aa: CSASYYPDTQYF; CDR3nt: TGCAGTGCTAGTTACTACCCAGATACGCAGTATTTT
v_gene: TRBV11-2; abundance: NA; d_gene: TRBD2; j_gene: TRBJ2-4; CDR3aa: CASSPATSGGIQYF; CDR3nt: TGTGCCAGCAGCCCCGCGACGAGCGGGGGAATTCAGTACTTC
v_gene: TRBV7-3; abundance: many; d_gene: NA; j_gene: TRBJ2-1; CDR3aa: CASSVISMNEQFF; CDR3nt: TGTGCCAGCAGCGTAATTAGCATGAATGAGCAGTTCTTC
v_gene: TRBV5-1; abundance: many; d_gene: TRBD1; j_gene: TRBJ1-2; CDR3aa: CASSTGQVIVSVSDGYTF; CDR3nt: TGCGCCAGCAGCACGGGACAGGTTATTGTTTCGGTGTCTGATGGCTACACCTTC
v_gene: TRBV3-1; abundance: many; d_gene: TRBD2; j_gene: TRBJ2-5; CDR3aa: CASSEIGASGAVPETQYF; CDR3nt: TGTGCCAGCAGCGAGATAGGGGCTAGCGGGGCAGTCCCAGAGACCCAGTACTTC
v_gene: TRBV2; abundance: NA; d_gene: NA; j_gene: TRBJ2-5; CDR3aa: CASSEGLVGAEETQYF; CDR3nt: TGTGCCAGCAGTGAAGGTTTGGTGGGGGCCGAGGAGACCCAGTACTTC
v_gene: TRBV20-1; abundance: few; d_gene: NA; j_gene: TRBJ2-3; CDR3aa: CSASPRAGGTDTQYF; CDR3nt: TGCAGTGCTAGTCCCAGGGCGGGTGGCACAGATACGCAGTATTTT
v_gene: TRBV4-2; abundance: NA; d_gene: NA; j_gene: TRBJ1-1; CDR3aa: CASSHVSGTTNTEAFF; CDR3nt: TGTGCCAGCAGCCACGTTTCCGGGACAACTAACACTGAAGCTTTCTTT